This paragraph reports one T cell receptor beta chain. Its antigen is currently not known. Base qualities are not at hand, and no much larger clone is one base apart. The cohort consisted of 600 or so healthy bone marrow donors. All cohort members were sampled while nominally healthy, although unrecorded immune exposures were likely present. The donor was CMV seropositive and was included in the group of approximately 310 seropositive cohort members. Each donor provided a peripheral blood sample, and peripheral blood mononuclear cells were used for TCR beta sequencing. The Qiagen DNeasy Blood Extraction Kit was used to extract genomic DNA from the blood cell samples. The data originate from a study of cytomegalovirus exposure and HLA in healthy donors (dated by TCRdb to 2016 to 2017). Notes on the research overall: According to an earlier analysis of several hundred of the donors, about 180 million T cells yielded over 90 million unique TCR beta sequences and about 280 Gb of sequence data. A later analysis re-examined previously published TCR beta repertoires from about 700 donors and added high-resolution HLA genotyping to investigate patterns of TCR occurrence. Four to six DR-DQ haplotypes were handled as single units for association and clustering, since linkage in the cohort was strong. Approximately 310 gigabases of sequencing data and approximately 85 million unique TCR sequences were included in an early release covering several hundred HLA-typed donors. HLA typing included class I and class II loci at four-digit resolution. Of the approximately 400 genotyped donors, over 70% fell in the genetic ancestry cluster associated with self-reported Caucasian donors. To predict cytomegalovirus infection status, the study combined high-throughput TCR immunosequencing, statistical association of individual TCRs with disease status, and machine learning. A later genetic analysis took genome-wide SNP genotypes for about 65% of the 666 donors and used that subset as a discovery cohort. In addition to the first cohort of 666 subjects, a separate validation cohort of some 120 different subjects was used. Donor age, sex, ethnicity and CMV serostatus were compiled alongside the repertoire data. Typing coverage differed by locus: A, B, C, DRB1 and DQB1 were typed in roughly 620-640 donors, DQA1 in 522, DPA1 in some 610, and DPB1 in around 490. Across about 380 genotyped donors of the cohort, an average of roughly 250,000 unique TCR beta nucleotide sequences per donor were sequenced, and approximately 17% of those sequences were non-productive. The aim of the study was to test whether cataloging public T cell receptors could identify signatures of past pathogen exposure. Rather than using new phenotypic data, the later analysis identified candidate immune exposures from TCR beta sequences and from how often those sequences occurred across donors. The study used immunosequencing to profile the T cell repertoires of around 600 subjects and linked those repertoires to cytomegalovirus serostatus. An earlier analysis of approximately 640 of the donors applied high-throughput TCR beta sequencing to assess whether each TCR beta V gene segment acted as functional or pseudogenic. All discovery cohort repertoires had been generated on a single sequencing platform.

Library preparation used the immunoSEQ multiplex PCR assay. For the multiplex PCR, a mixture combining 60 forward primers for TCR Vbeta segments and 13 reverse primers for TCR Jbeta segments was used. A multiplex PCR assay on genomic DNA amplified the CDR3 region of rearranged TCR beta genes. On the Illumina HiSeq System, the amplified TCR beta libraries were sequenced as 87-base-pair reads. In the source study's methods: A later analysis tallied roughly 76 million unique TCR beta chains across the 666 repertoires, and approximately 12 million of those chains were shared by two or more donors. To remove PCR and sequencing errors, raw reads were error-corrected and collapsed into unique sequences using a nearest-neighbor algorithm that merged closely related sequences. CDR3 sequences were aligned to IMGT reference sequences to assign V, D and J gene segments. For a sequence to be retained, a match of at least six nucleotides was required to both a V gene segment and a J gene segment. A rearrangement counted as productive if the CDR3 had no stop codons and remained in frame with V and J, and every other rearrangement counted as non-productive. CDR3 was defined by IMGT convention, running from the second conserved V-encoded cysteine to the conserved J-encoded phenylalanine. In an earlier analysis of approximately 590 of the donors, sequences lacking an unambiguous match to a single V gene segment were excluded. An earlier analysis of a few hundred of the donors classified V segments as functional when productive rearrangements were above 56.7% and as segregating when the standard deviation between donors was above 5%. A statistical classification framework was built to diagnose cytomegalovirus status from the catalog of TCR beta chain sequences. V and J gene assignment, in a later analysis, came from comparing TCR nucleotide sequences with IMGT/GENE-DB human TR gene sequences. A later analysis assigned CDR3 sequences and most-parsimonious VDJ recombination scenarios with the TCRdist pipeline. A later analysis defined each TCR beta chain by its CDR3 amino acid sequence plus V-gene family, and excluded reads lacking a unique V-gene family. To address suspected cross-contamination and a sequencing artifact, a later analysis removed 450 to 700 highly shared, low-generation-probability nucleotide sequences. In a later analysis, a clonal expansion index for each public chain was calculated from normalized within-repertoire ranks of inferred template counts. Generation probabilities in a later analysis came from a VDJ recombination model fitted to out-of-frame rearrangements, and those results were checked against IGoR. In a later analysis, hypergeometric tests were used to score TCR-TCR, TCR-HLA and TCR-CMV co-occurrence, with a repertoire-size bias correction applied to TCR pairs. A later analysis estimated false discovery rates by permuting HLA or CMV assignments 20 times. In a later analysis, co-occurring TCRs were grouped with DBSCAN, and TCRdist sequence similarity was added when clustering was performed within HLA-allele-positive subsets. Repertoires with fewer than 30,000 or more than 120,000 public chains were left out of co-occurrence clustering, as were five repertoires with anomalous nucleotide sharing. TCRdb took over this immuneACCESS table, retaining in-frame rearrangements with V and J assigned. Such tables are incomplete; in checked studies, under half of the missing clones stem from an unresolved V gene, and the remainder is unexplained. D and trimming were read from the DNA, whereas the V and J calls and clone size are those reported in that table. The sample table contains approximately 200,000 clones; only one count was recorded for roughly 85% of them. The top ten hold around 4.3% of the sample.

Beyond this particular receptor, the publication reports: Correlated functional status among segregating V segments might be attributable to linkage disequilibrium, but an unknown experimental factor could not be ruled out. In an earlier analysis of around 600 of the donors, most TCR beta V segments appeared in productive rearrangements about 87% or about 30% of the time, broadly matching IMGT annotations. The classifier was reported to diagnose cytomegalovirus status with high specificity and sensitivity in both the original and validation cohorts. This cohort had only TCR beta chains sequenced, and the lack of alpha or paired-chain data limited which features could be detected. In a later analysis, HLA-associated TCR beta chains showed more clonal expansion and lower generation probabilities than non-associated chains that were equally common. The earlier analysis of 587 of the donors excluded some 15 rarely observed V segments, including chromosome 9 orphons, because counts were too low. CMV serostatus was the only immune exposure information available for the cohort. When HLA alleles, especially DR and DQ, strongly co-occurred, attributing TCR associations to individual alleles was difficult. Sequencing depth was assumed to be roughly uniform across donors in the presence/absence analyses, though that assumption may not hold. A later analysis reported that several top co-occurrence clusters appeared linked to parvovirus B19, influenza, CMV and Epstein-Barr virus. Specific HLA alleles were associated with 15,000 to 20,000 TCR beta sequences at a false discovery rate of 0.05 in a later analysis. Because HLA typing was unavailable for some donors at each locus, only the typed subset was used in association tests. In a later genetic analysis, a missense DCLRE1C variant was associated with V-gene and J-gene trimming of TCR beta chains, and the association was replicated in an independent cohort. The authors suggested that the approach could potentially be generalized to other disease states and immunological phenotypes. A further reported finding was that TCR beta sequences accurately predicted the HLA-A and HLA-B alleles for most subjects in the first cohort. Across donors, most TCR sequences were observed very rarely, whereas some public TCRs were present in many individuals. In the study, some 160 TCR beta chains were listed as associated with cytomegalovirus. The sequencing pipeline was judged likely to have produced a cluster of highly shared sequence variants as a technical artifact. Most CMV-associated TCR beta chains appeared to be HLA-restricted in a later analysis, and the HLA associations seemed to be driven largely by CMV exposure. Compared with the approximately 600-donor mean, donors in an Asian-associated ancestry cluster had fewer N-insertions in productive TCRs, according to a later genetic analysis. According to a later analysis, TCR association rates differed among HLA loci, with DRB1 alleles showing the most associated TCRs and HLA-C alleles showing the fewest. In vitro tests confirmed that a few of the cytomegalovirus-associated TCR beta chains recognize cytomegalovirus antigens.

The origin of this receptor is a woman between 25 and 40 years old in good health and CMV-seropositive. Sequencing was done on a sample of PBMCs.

The CDR3 amino acid sequence is: CASSAFRDRDHQPQHF. The DNA reads as follows: TGTGCCAGCAGTGCCTTCCGGGACAGGGATCATCAGCCCCAGCATTTT. The rearrangement combines TRBV6-1 with TRBJ1-5; 9 junctional bases match TRBD1. V is pruned by 4 bases and J by 5 bases, leaving 9 bases of the junction without a gene match. The CDR3 goes from the cysteine to the phenylalanine over 16 residues. Only the CDR3 region is kept as DNA, spanning 48 bases read in frame from base 1. Reading the germline V gene gives CDR1 MNHNS and CDR2 SASEGT.